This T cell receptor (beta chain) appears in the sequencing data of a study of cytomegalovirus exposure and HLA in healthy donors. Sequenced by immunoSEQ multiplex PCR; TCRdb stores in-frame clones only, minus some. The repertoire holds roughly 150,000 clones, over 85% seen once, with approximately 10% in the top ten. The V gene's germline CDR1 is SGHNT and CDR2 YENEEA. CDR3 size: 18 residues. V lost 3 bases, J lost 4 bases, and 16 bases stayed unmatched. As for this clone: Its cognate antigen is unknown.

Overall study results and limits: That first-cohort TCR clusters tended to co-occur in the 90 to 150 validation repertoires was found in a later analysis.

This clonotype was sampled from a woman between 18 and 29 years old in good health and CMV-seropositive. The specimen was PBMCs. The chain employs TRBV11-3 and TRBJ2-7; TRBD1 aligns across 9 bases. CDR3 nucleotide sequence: TGTGCCAGCAGCTTCGCCGGGGGATGGGGGACAGGGATATACGAGCAGTACTTC. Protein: CASSFAGGWGTGIYEQYF.